This T cell receptor beta chain was identified during a study of molecular identifiers for immune sequencing clone quantification. In the study overall: In the replicates, RNA derived from about 19,000 or 110,000 naive CD8 cells was divided into five parts, and four were sequenced.

Listed TCR primers, together with previously described methods, were used for the bulk TCR libraries. TCRdb re-analysed the PCR reads in MiXCR, keeping a single row per CDR3 protein. The data contain 97,000 or so distinct CDR3 sequences, 30% to 45% of them seen just once; the ten biggest clones take up roughly 10%. This clonotype was counted ten times or more. Between roughly 19,000 and 1,000,000 sorted cells, with 10%, 30% or 50% RNA, yielded naive CD8 libraries. Material for sequencing was naive CD8+ T cells from blood, with Jurkat cell RNA spiked in. The sample's subset: FACS-sorted CD8+CD4-CCR7+CD45RA+ naive T cells. The clonotype originates from a human donor in good health. Some libraries in this study had Jurkat cell RNA spiked in.

Here the CDR3 DNA reads TGTGCCAGCAGCGCGGGGGCTGGATACCCCCAGCATTTT. Translated: CASSAGAGYPQHF. This rearrangement joins TRBV9 to TRBJ1-5, with D maybe TRBD1 (6 bases). The germline CDR1 and CDR2 sequences are SGDLS and YYNGEE. V was pared by 3 bases and J by 10 bases, with 14 bases between. The CDR3 sequence is 13 residues long.